The clone carrying this TCR beta chain showed up just a few times. Through Arm-PCR of CDR3 regions and iRepertoire HTBI primers, TCR beta libraries were built. TCRdb re-called the multiplex PCR reads through MiXCR, storing one row per CDR3 protein. The sample includes more than 450,000 distinct CDR3 sequences, about 12% seen only once; the top ten take 8% to 10%. The data are from a study of regulatory T cells in long-lasting Graves disease. Time point: newly diagnosed GD, antithyroid drugs for less than 3 months. After RNA was extracted from PBMCs, the TCR library was made from it. These same data were also listed under a study on T cells in Graves' hyperthyroidism and ophthalmopathy.

Sequences were derived from peripheral blood mononuclear cells (PBMCs), sampled at new diagnosis, from a patient treated with antithyroid drugs. This TCR derives from a woman in her 30s with Graves disease.

CDR3 protein: CASSLDWGSGSVGAFF. The CDR3 DNA reads as TGTGCCAGCAGCTTAGATTGGGGTTCAGGATCCGTGGGTGCTTTCTTT. The chain has TRBV7-9 and TRBJ1-1, with D hard to call. The CDR3 runs 16 residues. Trimming took 1 base from V and 11 from J, leaving 23 bases between them. Germline-derived CDR1 and CDR2 are SEHNR and FQNEAQ (reference sequence).